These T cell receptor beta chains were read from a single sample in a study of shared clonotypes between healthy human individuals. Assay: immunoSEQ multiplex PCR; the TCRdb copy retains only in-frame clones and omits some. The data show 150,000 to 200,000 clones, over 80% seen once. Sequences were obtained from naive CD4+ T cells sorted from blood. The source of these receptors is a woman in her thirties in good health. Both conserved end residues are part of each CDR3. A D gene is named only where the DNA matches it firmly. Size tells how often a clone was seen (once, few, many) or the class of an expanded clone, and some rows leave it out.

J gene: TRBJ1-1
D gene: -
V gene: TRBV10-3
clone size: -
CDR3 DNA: TGTGCCATCAGTGAGTCTGGGACGACTGGCGATGCTTTCTTT
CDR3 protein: CAISESGTTGDAFF

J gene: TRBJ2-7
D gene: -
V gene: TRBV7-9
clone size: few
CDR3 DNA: TGTGCCAGCAGCCGTTCCCCTCTCTACGAGCAGTACTTC
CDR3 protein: CASSRSPLYEQYF

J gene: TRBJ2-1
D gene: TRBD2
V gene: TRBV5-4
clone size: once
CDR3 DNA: TGTGCCAGCAGCCGACCAGCGGGGCCCGATGACAATGAGCAGTTCTTC
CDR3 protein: CASSRPAGPDDNEQFF

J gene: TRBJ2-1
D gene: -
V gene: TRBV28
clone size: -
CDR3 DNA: TGTGCCAGCAGTACCCTGGAGCAGTTCTTC
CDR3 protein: CASSTLEQFF

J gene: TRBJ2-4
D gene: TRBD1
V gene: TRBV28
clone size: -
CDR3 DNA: TGTGCCAGCAGCAAGGGGGCATTCTCGGCCAAAAACATTCAGTACTTC
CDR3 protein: CASSKGAFSAKNIQYF

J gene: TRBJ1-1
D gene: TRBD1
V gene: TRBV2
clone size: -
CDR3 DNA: TGTGCCAGCAGTGAATTGGTAACAGGGGTAGAAGCTTTCTTT
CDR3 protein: CASSELVTGVEAFF

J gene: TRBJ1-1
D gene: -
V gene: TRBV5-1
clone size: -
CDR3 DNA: TGCGCCAGCAGTTCAGATGGGGGAAATGAAGCTTTCTTT
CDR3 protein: CASSSDGGNEAFF

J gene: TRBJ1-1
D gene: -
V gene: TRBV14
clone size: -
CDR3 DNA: TGTGCCAGCAGCCAAGTTTTAGGAATTAAAACTGAAGCTTTCTTT
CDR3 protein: CASSQVLGIKTEAFF

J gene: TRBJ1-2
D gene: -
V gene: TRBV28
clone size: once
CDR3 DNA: TGTGCCAGTTCGAGGGGCGGCTATGGCTACACCTTC
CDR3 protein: CASSRGGYGYTF

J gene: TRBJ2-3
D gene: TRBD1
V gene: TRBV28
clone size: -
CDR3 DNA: TGTGCCAGCACCACCGGGACAGGGGGCGGAGATACGCAGTATTTT
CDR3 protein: CASTTGTGGGDTQYF

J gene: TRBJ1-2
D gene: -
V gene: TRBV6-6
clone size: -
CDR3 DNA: TGTGCCAGCAGCCCCACCTCCGGGGGCTACACCTTC
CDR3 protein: CASSPTSGGYTF

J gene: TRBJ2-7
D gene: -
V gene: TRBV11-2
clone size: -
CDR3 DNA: TGTGCCAGCAGCTCCGAAACCTACGAGCAGTACTTC
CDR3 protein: CASSSETYEQYF

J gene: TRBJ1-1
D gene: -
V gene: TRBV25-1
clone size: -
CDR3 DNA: TGTGCCAGCAGTGTGCTGGACGGGGGCACTGAAGCTTTCTTT
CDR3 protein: CASSVLDGGTEAFF

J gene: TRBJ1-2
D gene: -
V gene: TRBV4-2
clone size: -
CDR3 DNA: TGTGCCAGCAGCCAAGATCGGAGGGACTATGGCTACACCTTC
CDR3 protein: CASSQDRRDYGYTF

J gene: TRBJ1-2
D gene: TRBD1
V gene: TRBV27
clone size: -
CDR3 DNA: TGTGCCAGCAGTTTTGGGGACAGGGTTAATGGCTACACCTTC
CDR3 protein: CASSFGDRVNGYTF

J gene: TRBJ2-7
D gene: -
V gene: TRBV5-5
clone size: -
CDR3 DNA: TGTGCCAGCAGCCCTCGGGGAGGGGGAGGCTACGAGCAGTACTTC
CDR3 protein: CASSPRGGGGYEQYF

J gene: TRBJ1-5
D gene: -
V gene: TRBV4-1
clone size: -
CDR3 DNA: TGCGCCAGCAGCCTAGACTCCAACAATCAGCCCCAGCATTTT
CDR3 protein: CASSLDSNNQPQHF

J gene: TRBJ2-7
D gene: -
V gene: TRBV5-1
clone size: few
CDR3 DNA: TGCGCCAGCAGCTTGGCCGCGATACAGGCCTACGAGCAGTACTTC
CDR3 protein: CASSLAAIQAYEQYF

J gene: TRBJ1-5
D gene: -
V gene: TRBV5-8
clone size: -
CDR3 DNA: TGTGCCAGCAGCTTGGAAAGCATCGGTATTAGCAATCAGCCCCAGCATTTT
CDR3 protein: CASSLESIGISNQPQHF

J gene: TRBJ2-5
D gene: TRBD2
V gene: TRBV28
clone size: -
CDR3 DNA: TGTGCCAGCAGTCACCCGGGACTAGCATCGGGGGAGCAGTACTTC
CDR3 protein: CASSHPGLASGEQYF

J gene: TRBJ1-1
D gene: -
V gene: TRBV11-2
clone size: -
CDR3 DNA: TGTGCCAGCAGCCCGGGGTTAATGAACACTGAAGCTTTCTTT
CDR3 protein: CASSPGLMNTEAFF

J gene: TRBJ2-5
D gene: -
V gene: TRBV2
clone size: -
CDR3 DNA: TGTGCCAGCAGTGAAGGTCAGGGTGGTGTGCAGTACTTC
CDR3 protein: CASSEGQGGVQYF

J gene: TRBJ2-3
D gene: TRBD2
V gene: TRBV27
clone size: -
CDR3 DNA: TGTGCCAGCCGCTATACCCGCCTAGCGGGCACCTCGGCGGATACGCAGTATTTT
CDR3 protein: CASRYTRLAGTSADTQYF

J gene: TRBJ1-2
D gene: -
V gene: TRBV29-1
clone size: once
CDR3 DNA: TGCAGCGTTGAGGGGGGCCCAAGTGGCTACACCTTC
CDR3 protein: CSVEGGPSGYTF

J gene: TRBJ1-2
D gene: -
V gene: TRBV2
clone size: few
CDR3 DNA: TGTGCCAGCAGTGTGAGGGACTATGGCTACACCTTC
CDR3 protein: CASSVRDYGYTF

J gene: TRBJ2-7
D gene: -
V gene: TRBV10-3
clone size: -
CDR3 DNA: TGTGCCATCAGTGAGTCGACGTTAACGGCCGAGCAGTACTTC
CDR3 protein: CAISESTLTAEQYF

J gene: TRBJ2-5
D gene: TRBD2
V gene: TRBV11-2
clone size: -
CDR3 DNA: TGTGCCAGCAGCCCGACTAGCGGAGAGACCCAGTACTTC
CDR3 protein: CASSPTSGETQYF

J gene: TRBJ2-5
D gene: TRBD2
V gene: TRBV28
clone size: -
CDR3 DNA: TGTGCCAGCAGCCAAGGACTAGCGGGAGGGTCAGAGACCCAGTACTTC
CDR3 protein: CASSQGLAGGSETQYF

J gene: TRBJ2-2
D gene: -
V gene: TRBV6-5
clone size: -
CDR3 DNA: TGTGCCAGCAGCCGCCGTACCGGGGAGCTGTTTTTT
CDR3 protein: CASSRRTGELFF

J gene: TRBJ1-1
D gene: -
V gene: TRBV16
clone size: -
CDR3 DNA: TGTGCCAGCAGCAAATCGCAGCTGAACACTGAAGCTTTCTTT
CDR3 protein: CASSKSQLNTEAFF

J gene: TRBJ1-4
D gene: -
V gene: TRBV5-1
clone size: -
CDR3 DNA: TGCGCCAGCAGCCCGAGGGGGGAGGAAAAACTGTTTTTT
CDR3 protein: CASSPRGEEKLFF

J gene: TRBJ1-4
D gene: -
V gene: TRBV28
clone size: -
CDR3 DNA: TGTGCCAGCAGTTCTACAGGGCTCCGTAATGAAAAACTGTTTTTT
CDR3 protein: CASSSTGLRNEKLFF

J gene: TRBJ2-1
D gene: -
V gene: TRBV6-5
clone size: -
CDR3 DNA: TGTGCCAGCAGTTTAGAACCCGGGAGATTTGAGCAGTTCTTC
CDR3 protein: CASSLEPGRFEQFF

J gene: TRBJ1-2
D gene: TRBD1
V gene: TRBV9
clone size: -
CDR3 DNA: TGTGCCAGCAGCGTAGCACGACAGGGGAATGGCTACACCTTC
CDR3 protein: CASSVARQGNGYTF

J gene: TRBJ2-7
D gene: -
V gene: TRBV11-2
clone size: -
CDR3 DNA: TGTGCCAGCAGTTGGTCTTCCCCATCATCCTACGAGCAGTACTTC
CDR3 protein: CASSWSSPSSYEQYF

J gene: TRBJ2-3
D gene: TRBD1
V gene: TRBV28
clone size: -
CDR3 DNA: TGTGCCAGCGTAGACAGGGTGTGGACAGATACGCAGTATTTT
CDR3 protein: CASVDRVWTDTQYF

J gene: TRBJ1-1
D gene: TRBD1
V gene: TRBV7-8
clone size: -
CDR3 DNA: TGTGCCAGCAGCTTAGTGACAGGGCAAGGCACTGAAGCTTTCTTT
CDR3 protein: CASSLVTGQGTEAFF

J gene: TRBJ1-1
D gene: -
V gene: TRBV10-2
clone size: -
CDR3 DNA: TGCGCCAGCAGAGACAGTGTGAACACTGAAGCTTTCTTT
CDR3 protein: CASRDSVNTEAFF

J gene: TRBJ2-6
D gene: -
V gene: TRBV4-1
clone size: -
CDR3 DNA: TGCGCCAGCAGCGACAGAAAAGACTCTGGGGCCAACGTCCTGACTTTC
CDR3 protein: CASSDRKDSGANVLTF

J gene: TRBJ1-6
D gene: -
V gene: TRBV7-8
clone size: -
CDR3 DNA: TGTGCCAGCAGCTCTTCAGGGATCAGGGATTCACCCCTCCACTTT
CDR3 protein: CASSSSGIRDSPLHF

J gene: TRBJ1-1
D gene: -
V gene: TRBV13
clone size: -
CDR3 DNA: TGTGCCAGCAGCTTATCCCTCATGAACACTGAAGCTTTCTTT
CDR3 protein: CASSLSLMNTEAFF

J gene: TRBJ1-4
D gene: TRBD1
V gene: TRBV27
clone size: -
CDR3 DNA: TGTGCCAGCAGTGGACAGGGGGCTGGGGAAAAACTGTTTTTT
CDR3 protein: CASSGQGAGEKLFF

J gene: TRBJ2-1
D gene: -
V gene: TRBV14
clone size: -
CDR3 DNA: TGTGCCAGCAGCCAAGATACGGGCTGGTACAATGAGCAGTTCTTC
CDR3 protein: CASSQDTGWYNEQFF

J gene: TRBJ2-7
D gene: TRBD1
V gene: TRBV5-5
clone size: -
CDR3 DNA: TGTGCCAGCAGCCTAGGACAGGGGGCGAACCACGAGCAGTACTTC
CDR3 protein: CASSLGQGANHEQYF

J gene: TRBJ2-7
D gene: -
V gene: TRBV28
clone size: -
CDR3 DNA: TGTGCCAGCTCTCAGGAACCCTCCTACGAGCAGTACTTC
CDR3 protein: CASSQEPSYEQYF

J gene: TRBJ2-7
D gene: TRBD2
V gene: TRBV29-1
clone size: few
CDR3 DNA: TGCAGCGTTGAGGCTAGCGGGAGCAGGACCTACGAGCAGTACTTC
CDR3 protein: CSVEASGSRTYEQYF

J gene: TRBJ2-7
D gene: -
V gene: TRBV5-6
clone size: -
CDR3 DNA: TGTGCCAGCAGCTTGGCCGGGAGCAGCTACGAGCAGTACTTC
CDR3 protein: CASSLAGSSYEQYF

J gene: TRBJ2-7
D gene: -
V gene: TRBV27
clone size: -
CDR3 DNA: TGTGCCAGCAGTTTAGTATGGGGGGGGCGGGAGGAGCAGTACTTC
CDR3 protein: CASSLVWGGREEQYF

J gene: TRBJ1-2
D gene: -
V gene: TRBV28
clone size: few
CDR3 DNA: TGTGCCGCCCGATATAAGACGTTGCGCTATGGCTACACCTTC
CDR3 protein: CAARYKTLRYGYTF

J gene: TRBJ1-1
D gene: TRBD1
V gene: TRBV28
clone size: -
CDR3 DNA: TGTGCCAGCTTCCTGGGACAGGGGGCGTCTGAAGCTTTCTTT
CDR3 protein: CASFLGQGASEAFF

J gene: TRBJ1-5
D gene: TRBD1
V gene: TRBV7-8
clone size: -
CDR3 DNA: TGTGCCAGCAGCTTAGCAAGGAGGACAGGGACTCAGCCCCAGCATTTT
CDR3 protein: CASSLARRTGTQPQHF

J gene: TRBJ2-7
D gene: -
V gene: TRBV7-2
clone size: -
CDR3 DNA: TGTGCCAGCAGCCTAAGACAGAGCTCCTACGAGCAGTACTTC
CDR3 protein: CASSLRQSSYEQYF

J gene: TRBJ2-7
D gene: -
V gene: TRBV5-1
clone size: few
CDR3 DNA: TGCGCCAGCGCTTCCTCCTACGAGCAGTACTTC
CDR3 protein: CASASSYEQYF

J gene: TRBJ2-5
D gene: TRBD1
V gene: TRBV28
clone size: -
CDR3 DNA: TGTGCCAGCAGGGAACCGGGACAGGGGGCGCAAGAGCAGTACTTC
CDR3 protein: CASREPGQGAQEQYF

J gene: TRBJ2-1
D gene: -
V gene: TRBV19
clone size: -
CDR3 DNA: TGTGCCAGTAGTACCATGCACAGCTCCTACAATGAGCAGTTCTTC
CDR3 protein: CASSTMHSSYNEQFF

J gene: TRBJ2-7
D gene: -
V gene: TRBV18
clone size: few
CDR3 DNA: TGTGCCAGCTCACCACGTCCCCCATACGAGCAGTACTTC
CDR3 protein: CASSPRPPYEQYF

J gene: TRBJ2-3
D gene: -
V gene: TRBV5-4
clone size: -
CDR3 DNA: TGTGCCAGCAGCTTGATATCAGATACGCAGTATTTT
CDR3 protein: CASSLISDTQYF

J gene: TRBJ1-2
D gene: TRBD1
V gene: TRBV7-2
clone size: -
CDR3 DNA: TGTGCCAGCAGCTTAAGCTACAGGGGTGGGGGCTATGGCTACACCTTC
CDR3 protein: CASSLSYRGGGYGYTF